The 7 T cell receptor beta chains given below trace back to one sample, sequenced in a study of CD8 T cells in ankylosing spondylitis. One entry per CDR3 protein, called by TCRdb with MiXCR from the 5' RACE reads. The data show just under 550,000 distinct CDR3 sequences, with roughly 13% seen just once and 6.8% held by the top ten. The antigens these receptors bind are not known. The study's findings and limits: What appeared characteristic of ankylosing spondylitis blood was a TCR beta motif of several highly homologous variants.

Sequenced input: blood, either unsorted or a sorted T cell fraction (not recorded which). The receptors were gathered from a male donor with ankylosing spondylitis.

The chain combines TRBV24-1 with TRBJ2-1; D unresolved. The CDR3 runs 13 residues. Germline V gene data show CDR1 as KGHDR and CDR2 as SFDVKD. V gave up 9 bases and J gave up 2 bases, with 10 bases separating them. This chain's CDR3 is CATGPSAYNEQFF. The DNA for the CDR3 is TGTGCCACCGGACCAAGCGCCTACAATGAGCAGTTCTTC.

This clonotype occurred many times. This chain links TRBV5-1 with TRBJ2-5, with TRBD1 matching 10 bases. V was clipped by 0 bases and J by 3 bases; unmatched bases: 2. The CDR3 runs 15 residues. CDR1 is SGHRS and CDR2 is YFSETQ in the germline V gene. This CDR3 is CASSLAGTGEETQYF. Here the CDR3 DNA reads TGCGCCAGCAGCTTGGCCGGGACAGGGGAAGAGACCCAGTACTTC.

This clonotype was detected a few times. This rearrangement joins TRBV5-5 to TRBJ2-3; D is unresolved. CDR1 is SGHKS and CDR2 is YYEKEE in the germline V gene (reference sequence). The CDR3 is made up of 13 amino acids. V lost 5 bases, J lost 6 bases, and 13 bases lay in between. The CDR3 reads CASSSQAWDTQYF. In nucleotides, the CDR3 is TGTGCCAGCAGTTCTCAGGCCTGGGATACGCAGTATTTT. Combining the CDR3 with reference TRBV5-5 and TRBJ2-3 gives the whole variable domain DAGVTQSPTHLIKTRGQQVTLRCSPISGHKSVSWYQQVLGQGPQFIFQYYEKEERGRGNFPDRFSARQFPNYSSELNVNALLLGDSALYLCASSSQAWDTQYFGPGTRLTVL.

This clonotype was found many times. This chain links TRBV12-3 or TRBV12-4 with TRBJ2-1; D perhaps matches TRBD1 (5 bases). This CDR3 comprises 15 residues. V lost 6 bases to trimming and J lost 8 bases, with 20 bases between them. The CDR3 reads CASRPAQGGLHEQFF. The CDR3 DNA reads TGTGCCAGCAGGCCTGCTCAGGGTGGGCTCCATGAGCAGTTCTTC.

This chain uses TRBV21-1 with TRBJ2-7; TRBD2, the D gene given by the table, was not confirmed from the DNA. TRBV21-1 is a documented pseudogene. There are 17 residues in the CDR3. In DNA, the CDR3 is TGTGCCAGCAGCGAAAGATTGCTAGCTTGGAGAACCTACGAGCAGTACGTC. It is translated as CASSERLLAWRTYEQYV.

This clonotype was seen a handful of times. The J gene is TRBJ2-5, the V gene TRBV7-9; 11 bases align to TRBD2. The CDR3 sequence is 16 residues long. With V trimmed by 2 bases and J by 4 bases, 6 bases remained unmatched. Germline CDR1 and CDR2: SEHNR and FQNEAQ (reference sequence). CDR3 DNA sequence: TGTGCCAGCAGCTTAAGTCTAGCGGGAGGACTAGAGACCCAGTACTTC. It specifies CASSLSLAGGLETQYF. Full variable domain (missing parts from reference TRBV7-9 and TRBJ2-5): DTGVSQNPRHKITKRGQNVTFRCDPISEHNRLYWYRQTLGQGPEFLTYFQNEAQLEKSRLLSDRFSAERPKGSFSTLEIQRTEQGDSAMYLCASSLSLAGGLETQYFGPGTRLLVL.

This clonotype has just a few counts. This may come from a read error, since a much larger clone is one base off. This sequence joins TRBV5-5 and TRBJ1-1, with D possibly being TRBD1 (5 bases). Per germline, CDR1 SGHKS and CDR2 YYEKEE (reference sequence). Between the trimmed V and J ends, which lost 1 base and 1 base, there was a span of 8 bases. The CDR3 extends over 14 amino acids. Here the CDR3 DNA reads TGTGCCAGCAGCTTGTTAGGGGCGAACACTGAAGCTTTCTTT. As protein: CASSLLGANTEAFF.